A single T cell receptor (beta chain) is shown here with its context. Using immunoSEQ multiplex PCR, the repertoire was profiled, and TCRdb retains in-frame clones only, with some absent. Seen here are 130,000 or so clones, over 75% observed once, and the top ten hold approximately 1%. The sample originates from a study of OX40 agonist ivuxolimab in advanced cancers. The CDR3 totals 16 residues. Trimming removed 5 bases at V and 6 bases at J, with 17 bases between. CDR1 SEHNR and CDR2 FQNEAQ come from the germline V gene (reference sequence). This sequence joins TRBV7-9 and TRBJ1-6, with D tentatively TRBD1 (5 bases). The receptor's source is an adult with an advanced solid tumor such as melanoma, head and neck, liver or kidney cancer. The source material was CD4+ or CD8+ T cells sorted from blood, sampled in a trial of the OX40 agonist ivuxolimab. In DNA, the CDR3 is TGTGCCAGCAGCCCATCCGGAGGGGATGCTAATTCACCCCTCCACTTT. Translating gives CASSPSGGDANSPLHF.